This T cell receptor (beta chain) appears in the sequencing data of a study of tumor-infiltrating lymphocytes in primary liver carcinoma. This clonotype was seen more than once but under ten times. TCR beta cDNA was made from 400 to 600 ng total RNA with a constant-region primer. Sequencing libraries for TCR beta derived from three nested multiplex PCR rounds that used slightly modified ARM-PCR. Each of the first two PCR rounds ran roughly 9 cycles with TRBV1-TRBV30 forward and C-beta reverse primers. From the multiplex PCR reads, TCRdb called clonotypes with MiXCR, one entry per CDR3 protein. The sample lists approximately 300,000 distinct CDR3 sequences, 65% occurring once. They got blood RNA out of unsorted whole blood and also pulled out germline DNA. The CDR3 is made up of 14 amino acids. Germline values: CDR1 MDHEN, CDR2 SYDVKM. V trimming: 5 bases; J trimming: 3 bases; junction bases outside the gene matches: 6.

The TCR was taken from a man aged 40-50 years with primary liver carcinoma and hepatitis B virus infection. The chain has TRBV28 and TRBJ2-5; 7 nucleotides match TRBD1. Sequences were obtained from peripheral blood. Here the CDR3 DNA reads TGTGCCAGCAGTCCAGTTGACAGGGAAGAGACCCAGTACTTC. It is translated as CASSPVDREETQYF.